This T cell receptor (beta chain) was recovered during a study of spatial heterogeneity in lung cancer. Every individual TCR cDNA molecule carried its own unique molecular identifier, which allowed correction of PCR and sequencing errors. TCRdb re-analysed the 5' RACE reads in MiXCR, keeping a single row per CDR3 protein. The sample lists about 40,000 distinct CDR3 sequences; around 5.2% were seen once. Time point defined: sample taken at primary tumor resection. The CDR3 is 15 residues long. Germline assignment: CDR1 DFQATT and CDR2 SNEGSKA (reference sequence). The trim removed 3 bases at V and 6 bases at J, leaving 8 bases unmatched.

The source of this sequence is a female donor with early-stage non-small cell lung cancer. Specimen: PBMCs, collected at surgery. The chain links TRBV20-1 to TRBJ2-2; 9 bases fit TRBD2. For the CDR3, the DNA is TGCAGTGCTAGGGCCCCGGGACTAGCCGCCGGGGAGCTGTTTTTT. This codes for CSARAPGLAAGELFF.